The entry that follows covers one T cell receptor beta chain sequence. This clonotype registers as medium-sized (0.01 to 0.1%) within its sample. What antigen it recognizes has not been identified. No clone much larger than this one lies a single base away; base qualities are absent. As a first step, CD3+ T cells were rested overnight at approximately 2.3 million cells/mL in RPMI 1640 lacking fetal bovine serum. MACS immunomagnetic beads were used according to the manufacturer's instructions to isolate CD3+ T cells from PBMCs. This sample was included in a study of T cell repertoires and leukemia-associated antigens (dated by TCRdb to about 2019). Looking at the study overall: Each sample yielded about 5.1 to 7 million read pairs and roughly 3 to 5.0 million effective reads, 15 million to 20 million effective reads overall.

Summary of the overall study and its limitations: The four groups showed no significant differences in numbers of Vbeta genes (about 60), Jbeta genes (roughly 13), VDJ rearrangements, or unique CDR3s. Antigen specificity and function of the expanded clones were not tested directly and required further investigation.

Total RNA was extracted from the cultured T cells using TRIzol reagent. TCRbeta libraries were amplified from RNA by 5' rapid amplification of cDNA ends (5'RACE). Before sequencing, Qubit, an Agilent instrument, and quantitative PCR were used to check library concentration and integrity. Sequencing of qualified libraries was performed on Illumina HiSeq or MiSeq by a commercial service provider. As for the authors' bioinformatics: MiXCR version 1.8.2 was used to identify TCR sequences in each sample. To qualify, a clone needed a CDR3 longer than four amino acids, an in-frame nucleotide length, and no stop codon. A read containing the complete CDR3 structure was defined as an effective read. RT-PCR with 24 Vbeta primers, GeneScan spectratyping, and Sanger sequencing were used to validate expanded clones. TCRdb handled the public reads itself, with Q25 trimming in fastp and clone calling in MiXCR, and kept productive beta chains. Under each unique CDR3 protein, matching rows form one entry showing the most common genes and DNA. In this record, the V and J calls reflect TCRdb's handling and not the investigators' own analysis. The sample table lists 13,000 to 15,000 distinct CDR3 sequences, about 39% of them with a count of one. The leading ten clones occupy about 10% of the sample.

This receptor was taken from a female donor in good health. Input material: CD3+ T cells sorted from blood and cultured.

The sequence in DNA is TGTGCCAGCACTGCGGGACTAGCGGGAGGAGATACGCAGTATTTT. It translates to CASTAGLAGGDTQYF. The rearrangement combines TRBV2 with TRBJ2-3; 15 bases in the middle match TRBD2. From its cysteine to its phenylalanine, the CDR3 spans 15 amino acids. The retained sequence is limited to the CDR3, 45 bases, with the frame set at the first base. The germline V gene gives CDR1 as SNHLY and CDR2 as FYNNEI. Ends trimmed: V by 7 bases, J by 5 bases; bases unmatched to a gene: 4.